This TCR beta chain was obtained from a study of tumor T cells in aggressive B-cell lymphoma. Germline V gives CDR1 SQVTM, CDR2 ANQGSEA. This CDR3 spans 16 amino acids. Data came from immunoSEQ multiplex PCR; TCRdb stores just in-frame clones and leaves some out. The sample has 3,500 to 4,000 clones; roughly 94% are singletons. On this clone itself: A junction end diverges from the germline sequence, so it may reflect a read error.

The J gene is TRBJ2-7, the V gene TRBV29-1; 11 nucleotides match TRBD1. The material sequenced was tumor tissue. This receptor was taken from an adult with diffuse large B cell lymphoma. The CDR3, as DNA: TGCAGCGTTGAAGATCGGGGGACAGGGGGTTCCTACGAACAGTACTTC. Translating it yields CSVEDRGTGGSYEQYF.